This note documents a single T cell receptor (beta chain) sequence. Libraries were prepared by immunoSEQ multiplex PCR; TCRdb keeps only in-frame clonotypes and omits some of them. The data show fewer than 250,000 clones, around 82% seen once. The sample originates from a study of blood T cell repertoires in COVID-19. Trimming stripped 1 base from V and 8 bases from J, with 8 bases between. Per the germline V gene, CDR1 is LNHDA and CDR2 is SQIVND (reference sequence). The CDR3 runs 13 residues. This chain uses TRBV19 with TRBJ1-4; maybe TRBD1 (5 bases). This TCR came from a woman aged 40 to 50 with active or convalescent COVID-19. The sequenced sample consisted of peripheral blood. CDR3 sequence reads: CASSIASGEKLFF. CDR3 bases: TGTGCCAGTAGTATAGCCTCAGGGGAAAAACTGTTTTTT.